The present TCR beta chain was sequenced within a study of radiotherapy plus CTLA-4 blockade in lung cancer. Across the study: Patients showed objective responses in roughly 18% of cases and disease control in roughly 30%.

Receiving focal radiation plus CTLA-4 blockade with ipilimumab were patients who had chemo-refractory metastatic non-small-cell lung cancer. Comments on this clone: As yet, its antigen is unknown.

The data were produced by immunoSEQ multiplex PCR, yet TCRdb's version contains in-frame clones alone and is incomplete. The top ten clones hold less than 5% of a sample with roughly 66,000 clones, around four fifths of them seen once. Overall study findings and caveats: Tumor-origin TCR clones grew in blood after radiotherapy plus ipilimumab.

CDR1 and CDR2 from the germline V gene are SEHNR and FQNEAQ (reference sequence). Trimming removed 1 base from V and 4 bases from J, with 7 bases in between. This CDR3 contains 13 residues. This rearrangement joins TRBV7-9 to TRBJ1-1; the D gene is possibly TRBD1 (5 bases). The sequencing here drew on peripheral blood, taken from a patient treated with radiotherapy plus ipilimumab. The receptor comes from a human donor with non-small cell lung cancer who had a partial response to radiotherapy plus ipilimumab. CDR3 DNA sequence: TGTGCCAGCAGCTTAGACGGGGGCACTGAAGCTTTCTTT. This gives the protein CASSLDGGTEAFF. Using reference TRBV7-9 and TRBJ1-1 for the parts outside the CDR3, the full variable domain is DTGVSQNPRHKITKRGQNVTFRCDPISEHNRLYWYRQTLGQGPEFLTYFQNEAQLEKSRLLSDRFSAERPKGSFSTLEIQRTEQGDSAMYLCASSLDGGTEAFFGQGTRLTVV.